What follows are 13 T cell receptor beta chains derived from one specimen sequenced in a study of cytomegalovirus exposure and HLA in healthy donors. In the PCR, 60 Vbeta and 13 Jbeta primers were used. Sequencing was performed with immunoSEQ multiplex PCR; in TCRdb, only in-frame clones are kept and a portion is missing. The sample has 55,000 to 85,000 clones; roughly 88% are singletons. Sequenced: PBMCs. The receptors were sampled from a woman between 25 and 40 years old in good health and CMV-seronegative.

CDR3 sequence: CASSPMRGRMHNEQFF. In DNA form, the CDR3 reads TGTGCCAGCAGCCCGATGAGGGGGCGGATGCACAATGAGCAGTTCTTC. The chain couples TRBV28 to TRBJ2-1; TRBD1 agrees at 7 bases. CDR3 length equals 16 residues. V dropped 6 bases and J dropped 5; count of bases not matched to a gene: 13. Germline CDR1 MDHEN, CDR2 SYDVKM.

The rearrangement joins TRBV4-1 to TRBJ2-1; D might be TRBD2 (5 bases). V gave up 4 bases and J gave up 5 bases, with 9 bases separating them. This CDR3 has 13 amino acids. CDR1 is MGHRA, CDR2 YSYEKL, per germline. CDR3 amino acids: CASSRSGDNEQFF. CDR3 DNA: TGCGCCAGCAGCCGGAGCGGTGACAATGAGCAGTTCTTC.

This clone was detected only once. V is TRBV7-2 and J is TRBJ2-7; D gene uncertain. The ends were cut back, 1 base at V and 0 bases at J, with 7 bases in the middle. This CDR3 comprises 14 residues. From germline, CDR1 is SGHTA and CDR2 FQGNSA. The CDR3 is CASSLDFGSYEQYF. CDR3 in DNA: TGTGCCAGCAGCTTAGACTTTGGCTCCTACGAGCAGTACTTC.

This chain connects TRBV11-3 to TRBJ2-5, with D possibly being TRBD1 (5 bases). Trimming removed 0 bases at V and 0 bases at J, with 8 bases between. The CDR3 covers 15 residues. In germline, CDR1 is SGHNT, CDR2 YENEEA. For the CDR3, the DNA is TGTGCCAGCAGCTTAGATGCAGGGTACCAAGAGACCCAGTACTTC. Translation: CASSLDAGYQETQYF.

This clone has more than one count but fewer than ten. The CDR3 sequence: CASRTWGTGHTEAFF. The CDR3 DNA sequence: TGTGCCAGCAGGACCTGGGGGACAGGTCACACTGAAGCTTTCTTT. V gene TRBV6-5 combines with J gene TRBJ1-1, with 8 positions matching TRBD1. Germline CDR1 is MNHEY and CDR2 is SVGAGI. There are 15 residues in the CDR3. The junction had 9 bases not matched to a gene; V was cut back by 6 bases and J by 3 bases.

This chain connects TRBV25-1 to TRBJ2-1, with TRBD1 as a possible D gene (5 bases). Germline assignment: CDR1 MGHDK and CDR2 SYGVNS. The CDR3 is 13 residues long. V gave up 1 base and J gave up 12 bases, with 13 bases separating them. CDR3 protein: CASSEFWGLVQFF. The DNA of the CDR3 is TGTGCCAGCAGTGAATTTTGGGGCTTGGTGCAGTTCTTC.

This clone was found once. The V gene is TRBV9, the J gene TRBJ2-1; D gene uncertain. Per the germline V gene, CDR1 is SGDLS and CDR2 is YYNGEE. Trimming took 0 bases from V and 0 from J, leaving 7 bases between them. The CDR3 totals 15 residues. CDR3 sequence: CASSVVPRSYNEQFF. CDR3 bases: TGTGCCAGCAGCGTAGTTCCTCGCTCCTACAATGAGCAGTTCTTC.

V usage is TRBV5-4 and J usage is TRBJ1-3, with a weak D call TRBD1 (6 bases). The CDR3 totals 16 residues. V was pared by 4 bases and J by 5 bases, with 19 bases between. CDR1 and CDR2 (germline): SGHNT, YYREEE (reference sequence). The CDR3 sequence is CASSPGDLGRRNTIYF. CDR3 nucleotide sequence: TGTGCCAGCAGCCCAGGGGATCTAGGACGGAGAAACACCATATATTTT.

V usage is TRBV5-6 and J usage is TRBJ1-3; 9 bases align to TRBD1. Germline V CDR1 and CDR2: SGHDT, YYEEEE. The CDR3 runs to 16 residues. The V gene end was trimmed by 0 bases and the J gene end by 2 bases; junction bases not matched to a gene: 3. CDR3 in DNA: TGTGCCAGCAGCTTGGAAGGGACAGGGACTGGAAACACCATATATTTT. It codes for CASSLEGTGTGNTIYF.

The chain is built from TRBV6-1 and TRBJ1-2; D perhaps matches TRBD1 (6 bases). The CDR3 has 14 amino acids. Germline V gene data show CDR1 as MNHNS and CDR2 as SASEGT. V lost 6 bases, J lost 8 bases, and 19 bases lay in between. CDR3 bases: TGTGCCAGCAGAGAACAGGGTGCGTCGAAAGGCTACACCTTC. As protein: CASREQGASKGYTF.

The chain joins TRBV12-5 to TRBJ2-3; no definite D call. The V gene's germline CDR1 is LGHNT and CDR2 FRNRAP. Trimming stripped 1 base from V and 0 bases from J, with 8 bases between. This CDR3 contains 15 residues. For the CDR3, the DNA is TGTGCTAGTGGTTTGGGCCGACTTAGCACAGATACGCAGTATTTT. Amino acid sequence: CASGLGRLSTDTQYF.

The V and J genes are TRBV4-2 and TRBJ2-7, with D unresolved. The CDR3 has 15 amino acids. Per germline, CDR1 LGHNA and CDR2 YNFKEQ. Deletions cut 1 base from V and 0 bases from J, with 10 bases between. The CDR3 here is CASSQGSGISYEQYF. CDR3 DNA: TGTGCCAGCAGCCAAGGGTCAGGTATCTCCTACGAGCAGTACTTC.

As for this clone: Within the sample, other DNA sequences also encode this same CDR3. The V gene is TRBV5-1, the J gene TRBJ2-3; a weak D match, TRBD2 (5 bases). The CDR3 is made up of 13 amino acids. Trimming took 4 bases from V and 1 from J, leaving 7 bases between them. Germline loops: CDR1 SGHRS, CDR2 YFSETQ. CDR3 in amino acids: CASSLSGTDTQYF. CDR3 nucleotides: TGCGCCAGCAGCCTTAGCGGCACAGATACGCAGTATTTT. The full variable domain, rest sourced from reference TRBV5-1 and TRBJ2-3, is KAGVTQTPRYLIKTRGQQVTLSCSPISGHRSVSWYQQTPGQGLQFLFEYFSETQRNKGNFPGRFSGRQFSNSRSEMNVSTLELGDSALYLCASSLSGTDTQYFGPGTRLTVL.